This T cell receptor (beta chain) was recovered during a study of spatial heterogeneity in lung cancer. The study, taken as a whole, reports: Tumors with more nonsynonymous mutations had more expanded intratumoral alpha and beta TCRs.

The sample's time point: sample taken at primary tumor resection. Material for sequencing was whole RNA from tumor, nontumor lung or frozen PBMC, left unsorted. This clonotype was observed many times. What it recognizes is unknown. This beta chain is an unintended read in a library built for alpha chains; its size means little. From the 5' RACE reads, TCRdb called clonotypes with MiXCR, one entry per CDR3 protein. The repertoire holds roughly 19,000 distinct CDR3 sequences, almost 6% seen once, with 9% to 12% in the top ten. The CDR3 runs 13 residues. With V trimmed by 4 bases and J by 7 bases, 5 bases remained unmatched. Germline V lookup: CDR1 SGHRS, CDR2 YFSETQ.

The receptor was derived from a female donor with early-stage non-small cell lung cancer. Sequencing was performed on lung tumor tissue, taken at surgery. This sequence joins TRBV5-1 and TRBJ1-1; 9 nucleotides line up with TRBD1. The CDR3 reads CASSVGTGSEAFF. CDR3 DNA: TGCGCCAGCAGCGTCGGGACAGGGAGTGAAGCTTTCTTT.